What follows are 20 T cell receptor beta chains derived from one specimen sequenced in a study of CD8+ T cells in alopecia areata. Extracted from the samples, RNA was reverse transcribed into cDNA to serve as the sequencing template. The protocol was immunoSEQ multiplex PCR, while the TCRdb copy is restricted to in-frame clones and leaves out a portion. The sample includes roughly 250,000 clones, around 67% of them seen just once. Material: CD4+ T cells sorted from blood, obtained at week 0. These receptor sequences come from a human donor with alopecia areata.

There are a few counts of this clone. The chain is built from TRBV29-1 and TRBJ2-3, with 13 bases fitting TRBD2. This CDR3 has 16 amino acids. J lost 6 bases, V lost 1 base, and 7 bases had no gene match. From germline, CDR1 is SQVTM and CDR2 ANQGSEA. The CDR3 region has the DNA TGCAGCGTTGAAGCTCGACTAGCGGGGGGCCGGGATACGCAGTATTTT. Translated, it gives CSVEARLAGGRDTQYF.

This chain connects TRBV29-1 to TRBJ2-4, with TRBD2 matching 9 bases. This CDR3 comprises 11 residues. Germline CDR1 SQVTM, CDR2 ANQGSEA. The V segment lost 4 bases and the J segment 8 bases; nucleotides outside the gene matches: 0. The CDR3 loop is CSVGTSDIQYF. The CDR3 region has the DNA TGCAGCGTTGGGACTAGCGACATTCAGTACTTC.

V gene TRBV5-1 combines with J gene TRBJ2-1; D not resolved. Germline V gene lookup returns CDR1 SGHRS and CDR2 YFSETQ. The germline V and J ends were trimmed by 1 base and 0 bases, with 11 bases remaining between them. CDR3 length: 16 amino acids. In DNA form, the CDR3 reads TGCGCCAGCAGCTTGAGCCACCTGAGCTCCTACAATGAGCAGTTCTTC. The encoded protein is CASSLSHLSSYNEQFF.

This chain's CDR3 is CASSDGQGRYEQYF. For the CDR3, the DNA is TGTGCCAGCAGCGATGGACAGGGCAGGTACGAGCAGTACTTC. The chain employs TRBV5-4 and TRBJ2-7, with TRBD1 matching over 8 bases. Germline V gene data show CDR1 as SGHNT and CDR2 as YYREEE (reference sequence). The CDR3 sequence is 14 residues long. J was trimmed by 4 bases and V by 4 bases; bases with no gene match: 7.

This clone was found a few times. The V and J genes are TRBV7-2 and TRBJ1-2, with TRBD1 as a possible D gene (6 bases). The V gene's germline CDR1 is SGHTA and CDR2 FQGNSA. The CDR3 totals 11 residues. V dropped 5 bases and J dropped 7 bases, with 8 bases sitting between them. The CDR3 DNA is TGTGCCAGCAGCAAGGGGGGTGGCTACACCTTC. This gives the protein CASSKGGGYTF.

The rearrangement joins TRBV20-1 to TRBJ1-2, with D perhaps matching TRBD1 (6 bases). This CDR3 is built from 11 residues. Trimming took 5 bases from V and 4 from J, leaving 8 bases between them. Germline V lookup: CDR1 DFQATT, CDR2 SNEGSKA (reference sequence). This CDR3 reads CSAGTSYGYTF. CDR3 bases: TGCAGTGCTGGGACAAGCTATGGCTACACCTTC.

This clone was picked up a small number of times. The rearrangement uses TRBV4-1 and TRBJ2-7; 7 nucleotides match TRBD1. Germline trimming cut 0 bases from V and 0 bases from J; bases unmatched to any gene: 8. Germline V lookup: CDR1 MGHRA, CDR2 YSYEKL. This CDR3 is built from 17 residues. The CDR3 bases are TGCGCCAGCAGCCAAGAAATGGGGACAGTGTTCTCCTACGAGCAGTACTTC. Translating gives CASSQEMGTVFSYEQYF.

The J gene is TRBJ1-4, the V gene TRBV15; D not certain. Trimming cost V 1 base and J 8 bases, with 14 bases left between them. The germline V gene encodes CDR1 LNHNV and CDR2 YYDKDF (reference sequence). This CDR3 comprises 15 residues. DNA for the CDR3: TGTGCCACCAGCAGAGTCCCCGGGCTTGAGGAAAAACTGTTTTTT. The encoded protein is CATSRVPGLEEKLFF.

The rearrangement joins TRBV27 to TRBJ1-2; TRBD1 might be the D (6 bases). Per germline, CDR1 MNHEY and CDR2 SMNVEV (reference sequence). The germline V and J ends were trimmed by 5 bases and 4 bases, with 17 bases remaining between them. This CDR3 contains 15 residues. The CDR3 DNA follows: TGTGCCAGCAGTCCCCAGACAGGCCCCTCCTATGGCTACACCTTC. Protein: CASSPQTGPSYGYTF.

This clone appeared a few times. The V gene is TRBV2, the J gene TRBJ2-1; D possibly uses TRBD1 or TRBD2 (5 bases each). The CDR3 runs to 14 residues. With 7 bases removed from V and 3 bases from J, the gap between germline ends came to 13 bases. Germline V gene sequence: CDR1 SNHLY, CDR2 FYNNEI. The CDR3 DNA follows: TGTGCCAGCACCGGGACCGCTAGCTACAATGAGCAGTTCTTC. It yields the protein CASTGTASYNEQFF.

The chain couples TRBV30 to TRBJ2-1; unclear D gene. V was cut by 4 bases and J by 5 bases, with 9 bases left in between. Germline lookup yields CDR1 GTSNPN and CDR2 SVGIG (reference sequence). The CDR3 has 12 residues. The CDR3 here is CAWNRGDNEQFF. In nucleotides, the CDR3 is TGTGCCTGGAATAGAGGCGACAATGAGCAGTTCTTC.

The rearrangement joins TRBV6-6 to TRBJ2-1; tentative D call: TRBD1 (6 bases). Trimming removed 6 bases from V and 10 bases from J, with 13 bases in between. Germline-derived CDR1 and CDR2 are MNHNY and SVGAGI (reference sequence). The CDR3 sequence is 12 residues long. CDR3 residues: CASRHTGSEQFF. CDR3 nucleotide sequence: TGTGCCAGCAGGCATACAGGGTCCGAGCAGTTCTTC.

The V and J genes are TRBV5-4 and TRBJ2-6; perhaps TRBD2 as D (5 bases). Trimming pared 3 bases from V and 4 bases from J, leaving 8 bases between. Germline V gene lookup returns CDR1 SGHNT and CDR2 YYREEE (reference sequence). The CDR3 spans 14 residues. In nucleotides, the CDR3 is TGTGCCAGCAGCTCTCGGGAAGGGGCCAACGTCCTGACTTTC. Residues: CASSSREGANVLTF.

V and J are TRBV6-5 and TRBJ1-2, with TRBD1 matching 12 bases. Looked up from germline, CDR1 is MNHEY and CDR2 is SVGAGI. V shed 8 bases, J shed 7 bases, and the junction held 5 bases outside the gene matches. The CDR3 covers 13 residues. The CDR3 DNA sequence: TGTGCCAGCGCCGGGACAGGGGGCCTTGGCTACACCTTC. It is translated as CASAGTGGLGYTF.

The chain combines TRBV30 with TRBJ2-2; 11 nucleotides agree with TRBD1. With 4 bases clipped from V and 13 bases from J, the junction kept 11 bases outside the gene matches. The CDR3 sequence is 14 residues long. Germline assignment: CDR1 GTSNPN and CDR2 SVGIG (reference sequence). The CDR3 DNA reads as TGTGCCTGGACCCGGGACAGGGGGGGAGGTGGGCTGTTTTTT. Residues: CAWTRDRGGGGLFF. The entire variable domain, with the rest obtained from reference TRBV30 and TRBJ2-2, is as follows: SQTIHQWPATLVQPVGSPLSLECTVEGTSNPNLYWYRQAAGRGLQLLFYSVGIGQISSEVPQNLSASRPQDRQFILSSKKLLLSDSGFYLCAWTRDRGGGGLFFGEGSRLTVL.

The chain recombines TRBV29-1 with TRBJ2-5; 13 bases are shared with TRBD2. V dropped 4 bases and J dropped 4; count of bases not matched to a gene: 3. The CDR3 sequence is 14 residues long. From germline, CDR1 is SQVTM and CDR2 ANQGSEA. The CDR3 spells CSVATSGGIETQYF. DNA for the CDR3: TGCAGCGTTGCGACTAGCGGGGGGATAGAGACCCAGTACTTC.

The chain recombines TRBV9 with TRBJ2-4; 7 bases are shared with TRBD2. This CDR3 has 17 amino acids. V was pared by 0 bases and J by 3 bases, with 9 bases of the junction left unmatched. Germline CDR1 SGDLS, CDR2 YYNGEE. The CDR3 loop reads CASSVGGGMRSKNIQYF. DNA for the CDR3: TGTGCCAGCAGCGTAGGCGGGGGAATGAGAAGCAAAAACATTCAGTACTTC.

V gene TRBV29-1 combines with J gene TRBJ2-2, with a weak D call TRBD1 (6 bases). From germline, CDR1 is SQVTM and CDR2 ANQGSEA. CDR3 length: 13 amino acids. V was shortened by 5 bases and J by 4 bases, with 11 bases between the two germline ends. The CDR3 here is CSVQRRGTGELFF. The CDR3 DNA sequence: TGCAGCGTTCAACGCAGGGGCACCGGGGAGCTGTTTTTT.

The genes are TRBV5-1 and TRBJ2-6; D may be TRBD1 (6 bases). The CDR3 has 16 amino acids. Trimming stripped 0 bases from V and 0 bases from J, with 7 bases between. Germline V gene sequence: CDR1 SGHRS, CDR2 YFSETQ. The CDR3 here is CASSLATGSGANVLTF. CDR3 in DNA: TGCGCCAGCAGCTTGGCGACAGGCTCTGGGGCCAACGTCCTGACTTTC.

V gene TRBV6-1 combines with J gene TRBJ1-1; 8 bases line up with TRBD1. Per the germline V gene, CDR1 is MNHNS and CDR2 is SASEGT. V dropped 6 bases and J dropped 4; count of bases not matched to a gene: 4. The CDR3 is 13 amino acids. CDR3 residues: CASRITGGTEAFF. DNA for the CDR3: TGTGCCAGCAGGATAACAGGGGGCACTGAAGCTTTCTTT.